A selection of T cell receptor beta chains follows, all from one sample in a study of identical twins. Using its own MiXCR run on the 5' RACE reads, TCRdb lists one record per CDR3 protein. The profile shows approximately 300,000 distinct CDR3 sequences, 8% to 9.5% of them singletons. The data were also submitted as part of a second study, on yellow fever vaccine responses in identical twins.

The sequencing sample was made of CD8+ T cells sorted from blood. The receptors stem from a woman younger than 35 in good health. CDR3s leave out the opening cysteine and the closing phenylalanine or tryptophan. D genes are given only for firm matches. Clone size is shown for a subset of rows, as once, few, many or a class of expanded clone.

d_gene	abundance	j_gene	v_gene	CDR3aa
.	many	TRBJ2-1	TRBV29-1	SVEPLYNEQF
.	.	TRBJ2-1	TRBV2	ASSDANLGFYEQF
.	many	TRBJ1-1	TRBV7-9	ASSPWMNTEAF
.	few	TRBJ2-7	TRBV7-9	ASSLGPWGDEQY
TRBD1	.	TRBJ2-2	TRBV6-2/TRBV6-3	ASTPSPIRKSTGAHTGELF
TRBD2	many	TRBJ2-1	TRBV29-1	SVSGGIYNEQF
.	.	TRBJ2-7	TRBV11-2	ASSPAPGGNYHEQY
TRBD1	few	TRBJ2-7	TRBV5-1	ASADRAHEQY
TRBD1	few	TRBJ2-3	TRBV2	ASSEVYRGGTDTQY
TRBD2	.	TRBJ2-7	TRBV7-2	ASSSLGLANHEQY
TRBD2	many	TRBJ2-7	TRBV20-1	SARLAGVYEQY
.	few	TRBJ2-5	TRBV24-1	ATSDFGGQETQY
TRBD1	many	TRBJ2-6	TRBV9	ASSVGGDSPLVANVLT
TRBD2	few	TRBJ2-1	TRBV20-1	SAHASGGRGGNEQF
.	few	TRBJ1-6	TRBV29-1	SVEMGGVNSPLH
TRBD2	few	TRBJ2-7	TRBV20-1	SARDPLAGGAPYEQY
.	.	TRBJ2-1	TRBV5-1	ASSWRTNNEQF
TRBD2	many	TRBJ2-1	TRBV29-1	SVEGTSGPNEQF
.	few	TRBJ2-5	TRBV7-9	ASSPRLAEETQY
.	.	TRBJ2-1	TRBV18	ASSRSGDEQF
.	.	TRBJ2-1	TRBV29-1	SVEYNEQF
.	many	TRBJ2-1	TRBV6-2/TRBV6-3	ASRIRRDTYNEQF
.	.	TRBJ2-3	TRBV11-2	ASSFFSSTDTQY
TRBD1	.	TRBJ2-3	TRBV19	ASRVGAGTGFADTQY
TRBD2	few	TRBJ2-7	TRBV20-1	SARDQAGGLYEQY
.	few	TRBJ2-6	TRBV10-3	AISEIRVGANVLT
TRBD1	.	TRBJ2-3	TRBV9	ASSPTMDRGKTDTQY
.	few	TRBJ2-7	TRBV12-3/TRBV12-4	ASSLGGPLEQY
.	.	TRBJ1-1	TRBV30	AWSFPAGTEAF
.	.	TRBJ2-7	TRBV2	ASSESAADYEQY
.	.	TRBJ1-6	TRBV9	ASSPTGDPYNSPLH
.	.	TRBJ2-2	TRBV6-5	ASSYYGRSNTGELF
TRBD1	few	TRBJ2-7	TRBV4-3	ASSPRQGDLNEQY
TRBD1	few	TRBJ2-7	TRBV28	ASSEYLLNRGSYEQY
TRBD2	few	TRBJ2-3	TRBV5-4	ASSPSRGLGIDTQY
.	.	TRBJ1-1	TRBV29-1	SAHGYLNTEAF
TRBD2	many	TRBJ2-3	TRBV7-2	ASSLPRLGSGGDTQY
TRBD2	few	TRBJ2-5	TRBV28	ASSLRASGRETQY
.	.	TRBJ2-7	TRBV2	ASSEGLGEVYEQY
.	many	TRBJ2-7	TRBV5-5	ASTMADYEQY
.	many	TRBJ2-2	TRBV11-2	ASSLERTWELF
.	few	TRBJ2-1	TRBV7-9	ASSLVGGDEQF
.	many	TRBJ2-3	TRBV10-3	AIRSEVDPDTQY
.	few	TRBJ2-3	TRBV4-1	ASSHLERPGDTQY
.	few	TRBJ2-4	TRBV30	AWSVPAKNIQY
.	.	TRBJ1-1	TRBV7-2	ASSLVPDDTEAF